Listed below are T cell receptor beta chains from one sample, sequenced in a study of blood T cell repertoires in COVID-19. Repertoires were generated with immunoSEQ multiplex PCR, while TCRdb's copy carries only in-frame clones and drops some. This sample has about 250,000 clones, with 85% to 90% found just once. Sequencing was done on a sample of PBMCs or T cells enriched from blood (not recorded which). The receptor set was obtained from a woman between 18 and 29 years old who had recovered from COVID-19. The CDR3 runs from the conserved cysteine through the conserved F or W. Only some rows state a clone size, as once, few, many or a class for expanded clones.

clone_size	v_call	cdr3_aa
-	TRBV28	CASSSPTGNYEKLFF
-	TRBV3-1/TRBV3-2	CASSQGQGRGYGYTF
-	TRBV2	CASSVRQGEQFF
-	TRBV5-3	CARPPGGGATDTQYF
-	TRBV5-1	CASSSGLAGGYNEQFF
-	TRBV19	CATTANSGNTIYF
-	TRBV18	CASSPASANEQFF
once	TRBV5-1	CASSPTGIYEQYF
-	TRBV7-8	CASSFGREGYEQYF
-	TRBV14	CASSQDWREAFF
-	TRBV27	CASSLYDSHYNLHF
-	TRBV6-1	CASSEALQGWYF
-	TRBV7-9	CASSLFLGRGTEAFF